This entry lists 26 T cell receptor beta chains sequenced from one sample in a study of beta chain features in type 1 diabetes. For these TCRs, the target antigens are not known. Study-level findings and limits: The study found moderately but significantly shorter TCRB CDR3s in all four CD4+ subsets of Type 1 diabetes patients.

Of the isolated RNA, all was reverse transcribed, and so the sequenced material was expressed TCRB transcripts. Measured with immunoSEQ multiplex PCR; TCRdb has only the in-frame clones, and not every one. Here the sample spans 15,000 to 18,000 clones, about 70% being singletons. Source material: Tregs from blood. These TCRs come from a man aged 25 to 45 with type 1 diabetes.

There are a few counts of this clone. The J gene is TRBJ1-3, the V gene TRBV7-9; 7 nucleotides match TRBD1. Germline trimming cut 6 bases from V and 0 bases from J; bases unmatched to any gene: 8. Germline V gene lookup returns CDR1 SEHNR and CDR2 FQNEAQ (reference sequence). This CDR3 contains 16 residues. As DNA, the CDR3 is TGTGCCAGCAGTCCTAGCGGGACAGCCTCTGGAAACACCATATATTTT. It translates to CASSPSGTASGNTIYF.

The rearrangement uses TRBV29-1 and TRBJ2-3; D remains ambiguous. V gave up 7 bases and J gave up 6 bases, with 11 bases separating them. CDR1 and CDR2 from the germline V gene are SQVTM and ANQGSEA. The CDR3 extends over 11 amino acids. The CDR3 sequence is CSASNMDTQYF. CDR3 DNA sequence: TGCAGCGCCTCGAACATGGATACGCAGTATTTT.

The rearrangement uses TRBV6-1 and TRBJ1-6; D not certain. This CDR3 contains 14 residues. Trimming removed 2 bases from V and 9 bases from J, with 11 bases in between. Per germline, CDR1 MNHNS and CDR2 SASEGT. CDR3 DNA sequence: TGTGCCAGCAGTGAAACCCGCGGTAGTTCACCCCTCCACTTT. This encodes CASSETRGSSPLHF.

This chain joins TRBV5-1 and TRBJ2-7; the D gene is possibly TRBD1 (5 bases). The CDR3 sequence is 13 residues long. Germline CDR1 reads SGHRS; CDR2 reads YFSETQ. V lost 0 bases to trimming and J lost 6 bases, with 10 bases between them. The CDR3 DNA reads TGCGCCAGCAGCTTGGTGGATCAGGGCGAGCAGTACTTC. Its protein is CASSLVDQGEQYF.

The J gene is TRBJ1-2, the V gene TRBV6-5, with 7 bases lining up with TRBD1. This CDR3 is 14 amino acids long. Germline CDR1 reads MNHEY; CDR2 reads SVGAGI. Germline trimming cut 5 bases from V and 4 bases from J; bases unmatched to any gene: 7. CDR3 DNA: TGTGCCAGCAGTCTCGGACAGGACGTCTATGGCTACACCTTC. Protein sequence: CASSLGQDVYGYTF.

This rearrangement joins TRBV29-1 to TRBJ2-7; D might be TRBD1 (5 bases). CDR3 length: 12 amino acids. CDR1 is SQVTM and CDR2 is ANQGSEA in the germline V gene. Trimming stripped 5 bases from V and 6 bases from J, with 14 bases between. The CDR3 DNA reads TGCAGCGTTCGACAGAATTTGGGCGAGCAGTACTTC. Residues: CSVRQNLGEQYF.

The V gene is TRBV6-6, the J gene TRBJ1-5, with unresolved D. CDR1 and CDR2 (germline): MNHNY, SVGAGI (reference sequence). The CDR3 consists of 16 residues. Trimming stripped 6 bases from V and 2 bases from J, with 17 bases between. This CDR3 reads CASRIRARMGNQPQHF. The CDR3 nucleotides are TGTGCCAGCAGGATACGCGCCAGGATGGGCAATCAGCCCCAGCATTTT.

This clone came up a few times. V is TRBV28 and J is TRBJ2-1; D is possibly TRBD1 (6 bases). With 5 bases removed from V and 13 bases from J, the gap between germline ends came to 12 bases. The CDR3 loop spans 11 amino acids. Germline V gives CDR1 MDHEN, CDR2 SYDVKM. CDR3 nucleotides: TGTGCCAGCAGTCCCGGACAGCTACAGTTCTTC. Translation: CASSPGQLQFF.

This clone was seen a handful of times. V is TRBV2 and J is TRBJ2-1, with TRBD2 identical over 7 bases. Germline V CDR1 and CDR2: SNHLY, FYNNEI. The J segment lost 7 bases and the V segment lost 6 bases, leaving 3 bases of the junction unmatched. The CDR3 is made up of 12 amino acids. The CDR3 nucleotides are TGTGCCAGCAGGGGCGGGGGTAATGAGCAGTTCTTC. Protein sequence: CASRGGGNEQFF.

This clone was seen a handful of times. V usage is TRBV11-3 and J usage is TRBJ2-1, with 9 bases identical to TRBD2. Germline V CDR1 and CDR2: SGHNT, YENEEA. The CDR3 extends over 16 amino acids. Trimming at V came to 2 bases and at J to 7 bases, leaving 9 bases not matched to a gene. The CDR3 coding sequence is TGTGCCAGCAGCTTAAGAGGGGCGGGAGGGCCTAATGAGCAGTTCTTC. It translates to CASSLRGAGGPNEQFF.

This clone has more than one count but fewer than ten. This chain uses TRBV30 with TRBJ2-7; D uncertain. V was cut by 0 bases and J by 3 bases, with 15 bases left in between. This CDR3 is built from 15 residues. The germline V gene encodes CDR1 GTSNPN and CDR2 SVGIG (reference sequence). CDR3 loop: CAWSVKHRSNYEQYF. CDR3 sequence (DNA): TGTGCCTGGAGTGTAAAGCACAGATCTAACTACGAGCAGTACTTC.

The rearrangement links TRBV7-2 to TRBJ2-5; TRBD2 aligns across 11 bases. The CDR3 loop spans 15 amino acids. The junction had 8 bases not matched to a gene; V was cut back by 3 bases and J by 8 bases. Germline V lookup: CDR1 SGHTA, CDR2 FQGNSA. As DNA, the CDR3 is TGTGCCAGCAGCTTGACTAGCGGGGAGGTTGGAACCCAGTACTTC. Amino acids: CASSLTSGEVGTQYF.

The chain joins TRBV29-1 to TRBJ2-3, with TRBD2 matching over 7 bases. Germline CDR1 and CDR2: SQVTM and ANQGSEA. Trimming cost V 3 bases and J 1 base; bases outside gene matches: 1. This CDR3 is built from 13 residues. CDR3 DNA sequence: TGCAGCGTTGAGGGAGGGGGCACAGATACGCAGTATTTT. Residues: CSVEGGGTDTQYF.

This chain links TRBV10-1 with TRBJ1-3; the D is unclear. The CDR3 has 13 residues. Germline values: CDR1 WNHNN, CDR2 SYGVQD (reference sequence). V shed 7 bases and J shed 1 base, with 8 bases lying between them. The DNA for the CDR3 is TGCGCCAGCACCTCAGGATCTGGAAACACCATATATTTT. Encoded protein: CASTSGSGNTIYF.

The chain is built from TRBV27 and TRBJ2-7; 10 nucleotides line up with TRBD2. The junction had 5 bases not matched to a gene; V was cut back by 6 bases and J by 0 bases. CDR1 and CDR2 (germline): MNHEY, SMNVEV (reference sequence). This CDR3 is 15 amino acids long. The DNA for the CDR3 is TGTGCCAGCAGGAGGGAGCGGGGGGGCTCCTACGAGCAGTACTTC. Protein product: CASRRERGGSYEQYF.

Here the CDR3 DNA reads TGTGCCAGCAGCGGAGGACCGGGACAGAATTCACCCCTCCACTTT. This translates into CASSGGPGQNSPLHF. The chain couples TRBV7-2 to TRBJ1-6, with 7 bases matching TRBD1. V trimming: 5 bases; J trimming: 7 bases; junction bases outside the gene matches: 8. Germline V lookup: CDR1 SGHTA, CDR2 FQGNSA. This CDR3 contains 15 residues.

The rearrangement links TRBV7-9 to TRBJ2-5; tentative D call: TRBD1 (5 bases). Germline loops: CDR1 SEHNR, CDR2 FQNEAQ (reference sequence). V lost 4 bases, J lost 2 bases, and 11 bases lay in between. This CDR3 has 14 amino acids. CDR3 loop: CASSSRTKQETQYF. In DNA form, the CDR3 reads TGTGCCAGCAGCTCCCGGACAAAACAAGAGACCCAGTACTTC.

This clone was seen a handful of times. The chain combines TRBV6-1 with TRBJ1-1, with 9 bases identical to TRBD1. V shed 9 bases and J 6 bases; nucleotides not matched to a gene: 5. This CDR3 is built from 12 residues. Per the germline V gene, CDR1 is MNHNS and CDR2 is SASEGT. The CDR3 spells CASPRQGAEAFF. The CDR3 nucleotides are TGTGCCAGTCCACGACAGGGGGCTGAAGCTTTCTTT.

The chain joins TRBV9 to TRBJ2-3; D may be TRBD2 (5 bases). CDR1 and CDR2 (germline): SGDLS, YYNGEE. With 2 bases removed from V and 4 bases from J, the gap between germline ends came to 11 bases. This CDR3 comprises 14 residues. CDR3 coding DNA: TGTGCCAGCAGCGTCCCCGCGGAGGCAGATACGCAGTATTTT. The encoded protein is CASSVPAEADTQYF.

V and J are TRBV19 and TRBJ1-1, with TRBD1 matching 8 bases. The germline V gene encodes CDR1 LNHDA and CDR2 SQIVND (reference sequence). The CDR3 covers 15 residues. The V segment lost 6 bases and the J segment 1 base; nucleotides outside the gene matches: 7. For the CDR3, the DNA is TGTGCCAGTAGGATGGGGGACAGGAGGAACACTGAAGCTTTCTTT. Amino acid sequence: CASRMGDRRNTEAFF.

This rearrangement joins TRBV4-1 to TRBJ2-5; 12 nucleotides align to TRBD2. This CDR3 spans 17 amino acids. Germline values: CDR1 MGHRA, CDR2 YSYEKL. The J segment lost 4 bases and the V segment lost 0 bases, leaving 6 bases of the junction unmatched. The CDR3: CASSQDQRLAGVETQYF. CDR3 nucleotide sequence: TGCGCCAGCAGCCAAGATCAAAGACTAGCGGGAGTAGAGACCCAGTACTTC.

This sequence joins TRBV6-6 and TRBJ1-4; D is unclear. V lost 2 bases to trimming and J lost 7 bases, with 14 bases between them. Per the germline V gene, CDR1 is MNHNY and CDR2 is SVGAGI (reference sequence). CDR3 length: 15 amino acids. The CDR3 sequence is CASSYRGEVGEKLFF. The CDR3 DNA is TGTGCCAGCAGTTACCGGGGAGAAGTGGGTGAAAAACTGTTTTTT.

The chain is built from TRBV5-1 and TRBJ1-1; D gene uncertain. Germline V CDR1 and CDR2: SGHRS, YFSETQ. V was trimmed by 2 bases and J by 0 bases, leaving 8 bases between them. There are 14 residues in the CDR3. The CDR3, as DNA: TGCGCCAGCAGCTTCTACAGCATGAACACTGAAGCTTTCTTT. Encoded protein: CASSFYSMNTEAFF.

The chain recombines TRBV7-8 with TRBJ2-7; D possibly corresponds to TRBD1 (6 bases). The CDR3 is 16 amino acids. Germline CDR1 and CDR2: SGHVS and FQNEAQ. Trimming pared 4 bases from V and 5 bases from J, leaving 21 bases between. The CDR3 spells CASSSPALRGLNEQYF. The CDR3 nucleotides are TGTGCCAGCAGCTCTCCTGCCCTCAGGGGTCTAAACGAGCAGTACTTC.

The chain links TRBV16 to TRBJ1-6; D is undetermined. Germline V gene sequence: CDR1 KGHSY, CDR2 FQNENV. The CDR3 runs 12 residues. The V end was cut by 4 bases, the J end by 8 bases, with 6 bases between. CDR3 nucleotides: TGTGCCAGCAGCCCGCGGGATTCACCCCTCCACTTT. It codes for CASSPRDSPLHF.

This clone was detected a few times. The CDR3, as DNA: TGTGCCAGCAGTTACCGGACAGGGACCAACTATGGCTACACCTTC. As protein: CASSYRTGTNYGYTF. The chain uses TRBV6-6 and TRBJ1-2; 8 nucleotides line up with TRBD1. V trimming: 2 bases; J trimming: 2 bases; junction bases outside the gene matches: 4. The V gene's germline CDR1 is MNHNY and CDR2 SVGAGI (reference sequence). The CDR3 loop spans 15 amino acids.